This T cell receptor beta chain was retrieved from a study of T cell repertoires in cytomegalovirus infection. Across the whole study: Indicated by public TCR beta signatures were CMV infection and matching HLA type. Study results and limitations: The cumulative frequency of public TCR beta families identified carriers of CMV plus the relevant HLA. In two of eight donors, the top clonotype was HLA-C-restricted CMV-specific.

Germline CDR1 and CDR2: MDHEN and SYDVKM. The CDR3 loop spans 15 amino acids. V dropped 8 bases and J dropped 6 bases, with 20 bases sitting between them. This clonotype was picked up a small number of times. The antigen is not known. TCRdb ran MiXCR on the reads and lists one entry per CDR3 protein. The table has about 160,000 distinct CDR3 sequences, about a sixth seen once; the top ten hold 15% to 20%. Sequenced material: CD8+ T cells from PBMCs. The chain links TRBV28 to TRBJ2-1; tentative D call: TRBD2 (5 bases). This TCR was sampled from a human donor in good health (CMV status not recorded). Some clones in this sample may be carry-over from other donors' samples. CDR3 sequence: CASHPQAVPFNEQFF. The DNA for the CDR3 is TGTGCCAGCCACCCCCAAGCGGTTCCATTCAATGAGCAGTTCTTC.